This TCR beta chain derives from a study of blood T cell repertoires in COVID-19 (dated by TCRdb to between 2020 and 2021). About the study as a whole: Samples from collaborators originated in the United States, Italy and Spain and spanned both the acute and convalescent phases of COVID-19. HLA class I and class II types, where available, came from metadata supplied by the sample provider rather than from assay-based typing. A de-identified subject ID, COVID-19 status, age in years and sex were almost always included in the sample metadata. The samples were drawn from two sources: the first 160 participants of the ongoing ImmuneRACE study, and over 950 subjects contributed by 6 global collaborators. A freely available public database, intended as a resource for researchers studying the immune response to SARS-CoV-2, is where the repertoires were released. The dataset comprised deeply sampled blood TCRbeta repertoires from subjects exposed to, actively infected with, or recovered from COVID-19. The material from the prospective study consisted of cDNA or gDNA derived from T cells, B-cell-depleted T cells, or PBMCs.

Looking up the germline V gene yields CDR1 SGHRS and CDR2 YFSETQ. Ends trimmed: V by 1 base, J by 7 bases; bases unmatched to a gene: 6. The CDR3 sequence holds 14 residues, the cysteine and phenylalanine included. Only CDR3 DNA is held: 42 bases, read in frame from base 1. Study-level results and caveats: The quantity of clinical and demographic metadata differed by source and by participant and was supplied without curation.

The collaborating institutions used their own protocols to collect whole blood in K2EDTA tubes. For TCRbeta analysis, collaborators shipped samples in one of three forms: frozen whole blood, isolated PBMCs, or DNA extracted from either of those sample types. TCRbeta CDR3 regions were amplified from genomic DNA by means of the immunoSEQ Assay, a bias-controlled multiplex PCR. Per the authors' processing: The number of nucleated cells in each sample was estimated from the amplification of reference gene primers within the assay. Sequence reads were collapsed and filtered to measure the absolute abundance of every unique TCRbeta CDR3 rearrangement. For each sample, productive Simpson clonality was calculated by taking the square root of Simpson's diversity index across productive rearrangements. The table comes from immuneACCESS by way of TCRdb, which keeps in-frame sequences with V and J called. Part of the clones is missing from these tables; in studies checked, under half for an unresolved V gene and the rest for unknown reasons. The V and J calls and clone size are taken from that table; D and trimming were inferred from the DNA. This sample holds fewer than 200,000 clones; over 70% were observed only once. 6.9% of the sample rests with the top ten.

Regarding this clone: The target of this receptor is not known. Within one base of it there is no much larger clone, and no base qualities were kept.

The material sequenced was peripheral blood. The TCR was taken from a man aged 55 to 70 with acute or convalescent COVID-19. The chain is encoded by TRBV5-1 joined to TRBJ1-2, with 8 middle bases fitting TRBD1. The CDR3 reads CASSLSQGASGYTF. The DNA reads TGCGCCAGCAGCTTGTCGCAGGGGGCTAGTGGCTACACCTTC.